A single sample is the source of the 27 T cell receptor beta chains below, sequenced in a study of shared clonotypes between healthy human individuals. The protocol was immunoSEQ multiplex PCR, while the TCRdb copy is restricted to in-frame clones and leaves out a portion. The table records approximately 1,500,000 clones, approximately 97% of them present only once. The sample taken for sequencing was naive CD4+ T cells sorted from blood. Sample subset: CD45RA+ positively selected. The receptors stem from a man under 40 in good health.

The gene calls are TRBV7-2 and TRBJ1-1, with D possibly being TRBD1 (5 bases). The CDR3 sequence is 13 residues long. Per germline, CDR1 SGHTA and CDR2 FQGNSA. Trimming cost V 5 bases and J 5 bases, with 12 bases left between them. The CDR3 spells CASSVRVGTEAFF. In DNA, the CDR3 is TGTGCCAGCAGCGTCAGGGTTGGGACTGAAGCTTTCTTT.

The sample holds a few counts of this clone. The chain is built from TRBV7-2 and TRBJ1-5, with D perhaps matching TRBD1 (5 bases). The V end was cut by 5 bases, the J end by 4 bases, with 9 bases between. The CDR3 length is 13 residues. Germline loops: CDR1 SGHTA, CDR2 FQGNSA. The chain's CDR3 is CASSPNRNQPQHF. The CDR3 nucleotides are TGTGCCAGCAGCCCGAACAGGAATCAGCCCCAGCATTTT.

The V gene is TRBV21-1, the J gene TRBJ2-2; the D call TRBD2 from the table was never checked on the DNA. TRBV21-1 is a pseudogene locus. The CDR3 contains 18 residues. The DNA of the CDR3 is TGTGCCAGCCTCGGGGGTGAAAGGAGGGGAAAGAACACCGGGGAGCTGTTTTTT. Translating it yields CASLGGERRGKNTGELFF.

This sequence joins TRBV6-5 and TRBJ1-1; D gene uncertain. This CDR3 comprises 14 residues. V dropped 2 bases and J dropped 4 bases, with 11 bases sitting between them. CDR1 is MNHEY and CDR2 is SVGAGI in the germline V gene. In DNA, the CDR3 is TGTGCCAGCAGTTACCTAGGACCGGCCACTGAAGCTTTCTTT. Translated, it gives CASSYLGPATEAFF.

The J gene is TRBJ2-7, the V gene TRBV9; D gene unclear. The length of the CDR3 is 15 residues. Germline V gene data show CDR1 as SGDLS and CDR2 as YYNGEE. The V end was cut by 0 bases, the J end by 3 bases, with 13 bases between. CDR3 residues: CASSVDLRRHYEQYF. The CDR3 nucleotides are TGTGCCAGCAGCGTAGATCTTAGACGGCACTACGAGCAGTACTTC.

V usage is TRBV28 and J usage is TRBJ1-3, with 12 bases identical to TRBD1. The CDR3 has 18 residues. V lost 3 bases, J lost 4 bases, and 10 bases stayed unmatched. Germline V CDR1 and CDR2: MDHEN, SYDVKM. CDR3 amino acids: CASSLTPGDRGLGNTIYF. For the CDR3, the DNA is TGTGCCAGCAGTTTGACCCCGGGGGACAGGGGGCTCGGAAACACCATATATTTT. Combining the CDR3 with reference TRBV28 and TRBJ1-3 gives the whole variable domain DVKVTQSSRYLVKRTGEKVFLECVQDMDHENMFWYRQDPGLGLRLIYFSYDVKMKEKGDIPEGYSVSREKKERFSLILESASTNQTSMYLCASSLTPGDRGLGNTIYFGEGSWLTVV.

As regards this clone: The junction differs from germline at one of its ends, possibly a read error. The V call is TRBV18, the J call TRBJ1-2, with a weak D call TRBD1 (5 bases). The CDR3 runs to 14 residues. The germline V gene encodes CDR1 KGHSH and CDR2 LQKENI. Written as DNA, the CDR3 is TGTGCCAGCTCAGCCGACCCGGGGACTTATGACTACACCTTC. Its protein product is CASSADPGTYDYTF.

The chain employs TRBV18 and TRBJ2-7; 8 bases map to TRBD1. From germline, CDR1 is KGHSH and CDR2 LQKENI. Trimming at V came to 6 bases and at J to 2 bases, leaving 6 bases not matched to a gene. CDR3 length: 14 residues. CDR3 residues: CASSQTGGAYEQYF. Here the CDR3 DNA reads TGTGCCAGCTCCCAAACAGGGGGAGCCTACGAGCAGTACTTC.

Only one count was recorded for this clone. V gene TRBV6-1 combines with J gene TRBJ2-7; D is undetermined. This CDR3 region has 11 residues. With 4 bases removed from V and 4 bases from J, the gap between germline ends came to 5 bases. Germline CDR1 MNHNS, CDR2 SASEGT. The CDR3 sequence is CASSVVYEQYF. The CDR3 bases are TGTGCCAGCAGTGTAGTATACGAGCAGTACTTC.

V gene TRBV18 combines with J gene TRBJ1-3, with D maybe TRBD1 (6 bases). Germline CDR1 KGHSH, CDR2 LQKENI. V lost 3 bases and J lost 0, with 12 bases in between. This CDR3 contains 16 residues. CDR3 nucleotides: TGTGCCAGCTCACCGAACAGGGTTTTCTCTGGAAACACCATATATTTT. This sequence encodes CASSPNRVFSGNTIYF.

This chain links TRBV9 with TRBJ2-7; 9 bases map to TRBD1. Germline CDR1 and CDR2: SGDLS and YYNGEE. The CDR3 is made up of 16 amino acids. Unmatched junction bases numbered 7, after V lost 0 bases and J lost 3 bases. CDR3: CASSVEAGQGNYEQYF. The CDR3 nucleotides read TGTGCCAGCAGCGTAGAGGCGGGACAGGGCAACTACGAGCAGTACTTC.

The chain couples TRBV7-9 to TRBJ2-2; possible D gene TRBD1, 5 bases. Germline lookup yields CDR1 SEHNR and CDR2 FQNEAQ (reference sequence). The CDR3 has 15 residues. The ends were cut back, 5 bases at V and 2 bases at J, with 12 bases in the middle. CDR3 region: CASSVRRDNTGELFF. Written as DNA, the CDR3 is TGTGCCAGCAGCGTCCGCAGGGATAACACCGGGGAGCTGTTTTTT. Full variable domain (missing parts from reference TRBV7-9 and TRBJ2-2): DTGVSQNPRHKITKRGQNVTFRCDPISEHNRLYWYRQTLGQGPEFLTYFQNEAQLEKSRLLSDRFSAERPKGSFSTLEIQRTEQGDSAMYLCASSVRRDNTGELFFGEGSRLTVL.

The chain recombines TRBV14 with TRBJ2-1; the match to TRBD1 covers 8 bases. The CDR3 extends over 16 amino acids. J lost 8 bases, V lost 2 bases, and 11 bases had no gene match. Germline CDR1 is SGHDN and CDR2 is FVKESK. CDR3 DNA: TGTGCCAGCAGCCAAATGGCGGCAGGGGGCCAGGATGAGCAGTTCTTC. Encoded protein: CASSQMAAGGQDEQFF.

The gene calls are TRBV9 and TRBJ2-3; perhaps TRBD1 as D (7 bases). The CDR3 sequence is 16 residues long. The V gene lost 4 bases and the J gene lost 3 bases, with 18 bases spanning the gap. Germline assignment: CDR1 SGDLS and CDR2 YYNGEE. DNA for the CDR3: TGTGCCAGCAGCTTCCGACAGGGAGGTCATACAGATACGCAGTATTTT. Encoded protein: CASSFRQGGHTDTQYF.

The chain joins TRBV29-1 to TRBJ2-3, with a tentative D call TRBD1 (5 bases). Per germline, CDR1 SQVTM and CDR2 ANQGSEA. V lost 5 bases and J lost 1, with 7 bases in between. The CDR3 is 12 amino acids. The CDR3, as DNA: TGCAGCGTTATGACAGGCACAGATACGCAGTATTTT. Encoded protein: CSVMTGTDTQYF.

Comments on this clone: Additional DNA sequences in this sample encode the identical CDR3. This CDR3 is CASSPLDEQYF. Here the CDR3 DNA reads TGTGCCAGCAGCCCCCTAGACGAGCAGTACTTC. The chain recombines TRBV7-9 with TRBJ2-7; no clear D. From germline, CDR1 is SEHNR and CDR2 FQNEAQ (reference sequence). Trimming cost V 5 bases and J 5 bases, with 7 bases left between them. This CDR3 is 11 amino acids long. Full variable domain (missing parts from reference TRBV7-9 and TRBJ2-7): DTGVSQNPRHKITKRGQNVTFRCDPISEHNRLYWYRQTLGQGPEFLTYFQNEAQLEKSRLLSDRFSAERPKGSFSTLEIQRTEQGDSAMYLCASSPLDEQYFGPGTRLTVT.

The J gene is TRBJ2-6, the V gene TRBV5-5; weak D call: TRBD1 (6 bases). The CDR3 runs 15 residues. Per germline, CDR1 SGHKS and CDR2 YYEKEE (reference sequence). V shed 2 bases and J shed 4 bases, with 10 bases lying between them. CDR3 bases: TGTGCCAGCAGCTTCCAGGGGTTAGGGGCCAACGTCCTGACTTTC. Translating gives CASSFQGLGANVLTF.

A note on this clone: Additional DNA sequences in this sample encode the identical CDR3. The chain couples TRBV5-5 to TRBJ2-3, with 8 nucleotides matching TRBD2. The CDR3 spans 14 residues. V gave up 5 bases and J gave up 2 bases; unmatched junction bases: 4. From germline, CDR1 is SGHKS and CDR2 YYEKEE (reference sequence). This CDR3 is CASSLAGSTDTQYF. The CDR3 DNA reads TGTGCCAGCAGTTTAGCGGGATCCACAGATACGCAGTATTTT.

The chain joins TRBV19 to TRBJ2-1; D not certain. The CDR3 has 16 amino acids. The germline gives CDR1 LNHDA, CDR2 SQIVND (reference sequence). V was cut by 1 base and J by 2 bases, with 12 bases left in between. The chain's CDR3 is CASSIGGTWPYNEQFF. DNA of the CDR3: TGTGCCAGTAGTATAGGGGGAACCTGGCCCTACAATGAGCAGTTCTTC.

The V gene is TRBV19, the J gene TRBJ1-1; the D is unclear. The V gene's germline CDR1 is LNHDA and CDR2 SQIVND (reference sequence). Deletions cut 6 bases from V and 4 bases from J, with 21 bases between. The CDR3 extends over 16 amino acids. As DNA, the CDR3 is TGTGCCAGTAGCCCTAGATGGGCCCCCTGGGGCACTGAAGCTTTCTTT. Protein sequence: CASSPRWAPWGTEAFF.

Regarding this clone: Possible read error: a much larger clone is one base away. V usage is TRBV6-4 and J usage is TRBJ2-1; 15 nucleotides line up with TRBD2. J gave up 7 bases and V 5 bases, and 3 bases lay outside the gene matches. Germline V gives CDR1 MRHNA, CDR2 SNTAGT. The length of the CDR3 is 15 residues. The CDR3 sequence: CASSPGTSGRNEQFF. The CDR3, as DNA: TGTGCCAGCAGTCCCGGGACTAGCGGGAGGAATGAGCAGTTCTTC.

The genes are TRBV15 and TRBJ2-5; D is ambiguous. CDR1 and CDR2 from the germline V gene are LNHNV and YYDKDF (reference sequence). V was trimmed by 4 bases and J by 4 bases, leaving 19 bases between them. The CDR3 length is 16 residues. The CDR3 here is CATSTLEINLLETQYF. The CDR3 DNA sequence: TGTGCCACCAGCACCTTGGAGATTAATTTGTTAGAGACCCAGTACTTC. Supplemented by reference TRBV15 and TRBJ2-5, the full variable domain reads DAMVIQNPRYQVTQFGKPVTLSCSQTLNHNVMYWYQQKSSQAPKLLFHYYDKDFNNEADTPDNFQSRRPNTSFCFLDIRSPGLGDTAMYLCATSTLEINLLETQYFGPGTRLLVL.

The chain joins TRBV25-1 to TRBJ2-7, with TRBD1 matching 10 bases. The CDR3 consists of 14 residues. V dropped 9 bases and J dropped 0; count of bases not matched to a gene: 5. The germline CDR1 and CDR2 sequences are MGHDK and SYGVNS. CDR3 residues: CASQGTGVSYEQYF. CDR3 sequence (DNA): TGTGCCAGTCAGGGGACAGGGGTCTCCTACGAGCAGTACTTC.

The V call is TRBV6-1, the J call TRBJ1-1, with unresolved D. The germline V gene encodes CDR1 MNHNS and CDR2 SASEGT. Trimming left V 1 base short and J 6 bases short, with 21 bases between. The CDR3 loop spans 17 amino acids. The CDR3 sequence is CASSEDGWGDTSSEAFF. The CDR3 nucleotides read TGTGCCAGCAGTGAAGATGGGTGGGGAGACACCTCGTCTGAAGCTTTCTTT.

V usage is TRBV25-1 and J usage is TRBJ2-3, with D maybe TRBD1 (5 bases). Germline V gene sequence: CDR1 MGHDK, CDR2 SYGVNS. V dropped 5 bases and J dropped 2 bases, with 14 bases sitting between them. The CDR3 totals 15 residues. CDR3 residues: CASSPTRQFTDTQYF. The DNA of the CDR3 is TGTGCCAGCAGTCCCACGAGACAGTTCACAGATACGCAGTATTTT.

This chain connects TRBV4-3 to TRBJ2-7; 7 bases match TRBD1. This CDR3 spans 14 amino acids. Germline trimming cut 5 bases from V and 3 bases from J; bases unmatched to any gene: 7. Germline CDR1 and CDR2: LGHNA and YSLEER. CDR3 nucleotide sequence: TGCGCCAGCAGCACTCGACAGGGTCTCTACGAGCAGTACTTC. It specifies CASSTRQGLYEQYF.

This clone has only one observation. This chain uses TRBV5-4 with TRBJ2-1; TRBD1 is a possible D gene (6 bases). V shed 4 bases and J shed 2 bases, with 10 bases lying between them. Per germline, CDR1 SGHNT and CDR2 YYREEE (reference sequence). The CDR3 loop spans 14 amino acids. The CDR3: CASSPTGTYNEQFF. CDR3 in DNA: TGTGCCAGCAGCCCAACAGGGACCTACAATGAGCAGTTCTTC.